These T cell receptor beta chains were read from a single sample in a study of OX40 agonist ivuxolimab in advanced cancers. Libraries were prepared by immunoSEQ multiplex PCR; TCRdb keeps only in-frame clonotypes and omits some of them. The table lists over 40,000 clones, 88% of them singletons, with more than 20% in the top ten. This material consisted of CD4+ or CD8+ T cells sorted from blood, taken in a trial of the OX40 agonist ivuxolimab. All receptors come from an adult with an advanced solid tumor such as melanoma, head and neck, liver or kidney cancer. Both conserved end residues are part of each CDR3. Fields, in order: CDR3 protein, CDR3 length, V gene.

CDR3: CASSQVNMLPDRENYGYTF; length: 19; V: TRBV4-1
CDR3: CASSSPGSQGLRGYTF; length: 16; V: TRBV5-4
CDR3: CASSLMAGGPYEQYF; length: 15; V: TRBV7-3
CDR3: CASSLWDGYNGGYTF; length: 15; V: TRBV5-5
CDR3: CASSVAEHGYEQYF; length: 14; V: TRBV9
CDR3: CASSPSDSSYNEQFF; length: 15; V: TRBV19
CDR3: CASSVAVHNEQFF; length: 13; V: TRBV9
CDR3: CASIQGINEQFF; length: 12; V: TRBV6-1
CDR3: CASSPWVGSYNEQFF; length: 15; V: TRBV4-1
CDR3: CASSLENRGGQPQHF; length: 15; V: TRBV4-1
CDR3: CASSLDWGEQFF; length: 12; V: TRBV7-8
CDR3: CASSLVSSGNEQYF; length: 14; V: TRBV5-1
CDR3: CASSLETQYF; length: 10; V: TRBV28
CDR3: CAIRGELSYEQYF; length: 13; V: TRBV10-3